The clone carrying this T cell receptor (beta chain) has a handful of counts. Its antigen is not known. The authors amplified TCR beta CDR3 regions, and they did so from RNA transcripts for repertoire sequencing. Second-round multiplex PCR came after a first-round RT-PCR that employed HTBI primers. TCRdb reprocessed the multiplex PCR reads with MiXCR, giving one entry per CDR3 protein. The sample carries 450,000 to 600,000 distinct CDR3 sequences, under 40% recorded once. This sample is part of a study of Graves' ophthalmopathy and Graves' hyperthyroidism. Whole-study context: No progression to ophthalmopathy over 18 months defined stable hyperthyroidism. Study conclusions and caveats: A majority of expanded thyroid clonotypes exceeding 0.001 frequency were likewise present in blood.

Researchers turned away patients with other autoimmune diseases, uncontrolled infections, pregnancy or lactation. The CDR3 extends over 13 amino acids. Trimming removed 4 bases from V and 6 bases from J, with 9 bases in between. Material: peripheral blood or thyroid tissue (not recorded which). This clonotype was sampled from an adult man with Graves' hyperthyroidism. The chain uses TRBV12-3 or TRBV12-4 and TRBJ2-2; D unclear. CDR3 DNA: TGTGCCAGCAGTTATGGGCCCGCCGGGGAGCTGTTTTTT. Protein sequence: CASSYGPAGELFF.